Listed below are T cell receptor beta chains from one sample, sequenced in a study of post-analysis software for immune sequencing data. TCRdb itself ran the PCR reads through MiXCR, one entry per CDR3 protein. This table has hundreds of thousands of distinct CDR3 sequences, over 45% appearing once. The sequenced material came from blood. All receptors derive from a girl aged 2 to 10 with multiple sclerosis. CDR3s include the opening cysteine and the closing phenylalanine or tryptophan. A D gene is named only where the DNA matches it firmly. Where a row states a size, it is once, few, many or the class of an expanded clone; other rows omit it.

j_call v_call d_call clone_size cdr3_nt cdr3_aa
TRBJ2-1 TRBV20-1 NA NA TGCAGTGCGCCCAAGGGACTCAGAAGCTCCTACAATGAGCAGTTCTTC CSAPKGLRSSYNEQFF
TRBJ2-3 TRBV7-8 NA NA TGTGCCAGCAGCATTGGATTATTTGGGACCAGCACAGATACGCAGTATTTT CASSIGLFGTSTDTQYF
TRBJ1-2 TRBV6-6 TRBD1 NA TGTGCCAGCAGTTACTGGACAGGGTCCGGCTACACCTTC CASSYWTGSGYTF
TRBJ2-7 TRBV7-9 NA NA TGTGCCAGCAGCCGACAGGTAGATTCCTACGAGCAGTACTTC CASSRQVDSYEQYF
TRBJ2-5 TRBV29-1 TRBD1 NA TGCAGCGTTGAGGAGATTACGGGACAGCCCACCCAAGAGACCCAGTACTTC CSVEEITGQPTQETQYF
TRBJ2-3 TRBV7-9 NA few TGTGCCAGCACCAAAGGGGCCTATCGCACGGATACGCAGTATTTT CASTKGAYRTDTQYF
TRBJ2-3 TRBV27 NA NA TGTGCCAGCAGTCCACTAGGGGTACACACAGATACGCAGTATTTT CASSPLGVHTDTQYF
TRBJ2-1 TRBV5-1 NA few TGCGCCAGCAGCCTGGGACTGAGCCACAATGAGCAGTTCTTC CASSLGLSHNEQFF
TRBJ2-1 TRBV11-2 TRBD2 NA TGTGCCAGCAGCATGGGGGGACTACCTAGCTCCTACAATGAGCAGTTCTTC CASSMGGLPSSYNEQFF
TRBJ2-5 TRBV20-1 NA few TGCAGTGCTCCGACCCGGGACTTGGAGACCCAGTACTTC CSAPTRDLETQYF
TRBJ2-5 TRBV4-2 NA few TGTGCCAGCAGCCCCGGGCGGGTCGAAGAGACCCAGTACTTC CASSPGRVEETQYF
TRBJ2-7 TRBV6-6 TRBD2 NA TGTGCCAACAGCCGGGAGGAAGGTTACGAGCAGTACTTC CANSREEGYEQYF
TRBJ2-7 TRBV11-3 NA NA TGTGCCAGCAGCCTGCCGAGACAGGGACTTAGGGAGCAGTACTTC CASSLPRQGLREQYF
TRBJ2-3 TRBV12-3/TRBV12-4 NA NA TGTGCCAGCAGTTTACAGGCGGATACGCAGTATTTT CASSLQADTQYF
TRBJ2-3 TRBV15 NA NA TGTGCCACCAGCAGAGATACTGGGGTGGTGCTTAGCACAGATACGCAGTATTTT CATSRDTGVVLSTDTQYF
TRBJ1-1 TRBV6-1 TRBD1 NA TGTGCCAGCAGCTTACGAACAGGGGTCACTGAAGCTTTCTTT CASSLRTGVTEAFF
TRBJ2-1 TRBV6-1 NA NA TGTGCCAGCAGAGACGGGGGCTCCTACAATGAGCAGTTCTTC CASRDGGSYNEQFF
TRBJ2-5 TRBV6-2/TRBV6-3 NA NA TGTGCCAGTCACCAACTCGGACGTCTACAAGAGACCCAGTACTTC CASHQLGRLQETQYF
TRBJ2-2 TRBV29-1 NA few TGCAGCGTGGCCGGGGCATCGAACACCGGGGAGCTGTTTTTT CSVAGASNTGELFF
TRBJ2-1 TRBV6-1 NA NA TGTGCCAGCAGTGATAGGGCAGGGACATCCGATGAGCAGTTCTTC CASSDRAGTSDEQFF
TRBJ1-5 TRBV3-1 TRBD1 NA TGTGCCAGCAGCCCCACTAGGACAGGGGGCTTTCAATTCCCCCAGCATTTT CASSPTRTGGFQFPQHF
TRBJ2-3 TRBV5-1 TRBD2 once TGCGCCAGCAGCGCCGGACTAGCCCCAGATGCGCAGTATTTT CASSAGLAPDAQYF
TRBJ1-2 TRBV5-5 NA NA TGTGCCTCAAGGCCCCAGACAGCTTTTAACTATGGCTACACCTTC CASRPQTAFNYGYTF
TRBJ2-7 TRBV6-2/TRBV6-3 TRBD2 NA TGTGCCAGCAGTGGAGAGCGGGGGCCCCATTTTTACGAGCAGTACTTC CASSGERGPHFYEQYF
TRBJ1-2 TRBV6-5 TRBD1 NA TGTGCCAGCAGTTATCTCTTAGGGACAGGGGTGGACTATGGCTACACCTTC CASSYLLGTGVDYGYTF
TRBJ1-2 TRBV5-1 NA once TGCGCCAGCAGCTTTGCTGGGATGGGGAACTATGGCTACACCTTC CASSFAGMGNYGYTF
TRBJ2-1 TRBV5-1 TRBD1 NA TGCGCCAGCAGCTTGGTAGTGGGGGACAGGACCTACAATGAGCAGTTCTTC CASSLVVGDRTYNEQFF
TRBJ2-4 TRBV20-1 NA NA TGCAGTGCTATAGGGGCAGCCAAAAACATTCAGTACTTC CSAIGAAKNIQYF
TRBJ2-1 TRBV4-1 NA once TGCGCCAGCAGCCAAGGATTGCGGAGCAATGAGCAGTTCTTC CASSQGLRSNEQFF
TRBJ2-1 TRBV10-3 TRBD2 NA TGTGCCATCAGTGAGTCGACTAGCGGGGGGGCCTTTGAGCAGTTCTTC CAISESTSGGAFEQFF
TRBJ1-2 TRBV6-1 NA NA TGTGCCAGCAGCGTACAGGGCAAAAACTATGGCTACACCTTC CASSVQGKNYGYTF
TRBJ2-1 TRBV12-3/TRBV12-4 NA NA TGTGCCAGCAGTTTACAGGGTAGGGTCAATGAGCAGTTCTTC CASSLQGRVNEQFF
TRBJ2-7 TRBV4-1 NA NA TGCGCCAGCAGCCAAGAAGGGGCCTACGAGCAGTACTTC CASSQEGAYEQYF
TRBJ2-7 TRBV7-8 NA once TGTGCCAGCAGCTTCTATGACGGACCGAAAATCAGCGGGTTTACCTACGAGCAGTACTTC CASSFYDGPKISGFTYEQYF
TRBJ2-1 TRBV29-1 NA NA TGCAGCGTTGAAGGGGGTCTAAGCTCCTACAATGAGCAGTTCTTC CSVEGGLSSYNEQFF
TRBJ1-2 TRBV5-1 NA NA TGCGCCAGCAGCTTGTATGGCAGGGACTATGGCTACACCTTC CASSLYGRDYGYTF
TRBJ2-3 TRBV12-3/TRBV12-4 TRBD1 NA TGTGCCAGCCGGACAGGGGAGCGTCCAGATACGGAGTATTTT CASRTGERPDTEYF
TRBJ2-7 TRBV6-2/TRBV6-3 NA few TGTGCCAGCAGTTACCCTGGCGGGTTAAACTACGAGCAGTACTTC CASSYPGGLNYEQYF
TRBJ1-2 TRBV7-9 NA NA TGTGCCAGCAGCTTAGTACCGGGGGCGACCTATGGCTACACCTTC CASSLVPGATYGYTF
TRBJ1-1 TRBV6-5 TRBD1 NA TGTGCCAGCAGTTCTCCCGGGACAGCGAACACTGAAGCTTTCTTT CASSSPGTANTEAFF
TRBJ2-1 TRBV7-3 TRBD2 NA TGTGCCAGCAGCCGAACCGGGACTAGCGGCCTGAATGAGCAGTTCTTC CASSRTGTSGLNEQFF
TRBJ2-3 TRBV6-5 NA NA TGTGCCAGCAGGGGCATCCGGGGGACCCGGGCAGATACGCAGTATTTT CASRGIRGTRADTQYF
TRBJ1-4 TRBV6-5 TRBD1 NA TGTGCCACTCCGGGACAGCTTAATGAAAAACTGTTTTTT CATPGQLNEKLFF
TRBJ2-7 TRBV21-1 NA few TGTGCCAGCAGCATTCTACCCGTCCACGAGCAGTACTTC CASSILPVHEQYF
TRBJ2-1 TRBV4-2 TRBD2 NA TGTGCCAGCAGCCAATCTCCGGGACTAGCGGGAGAGTTGAAGTTCTTC CASSQSPGLAGELKFF
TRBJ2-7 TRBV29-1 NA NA TGCAGCGTTGAGAGGGAATACGAGCAGTACTTC CSVEREYEQYF
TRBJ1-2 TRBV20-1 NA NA TGCAGTGCTAGAGTAGGGGCAGGGCTCTATGGCTACACCTTC CSARVGAGLYGYTF
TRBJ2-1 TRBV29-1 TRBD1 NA TGCAGCGTTGTTGACAGGGGGCGGTTCAATGAGCAGTTCTTC CSVVDRGRFNEQFF
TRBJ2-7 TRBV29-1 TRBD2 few TGCAGCGTTGTATCCCTAGCGGATCCCTACGAGCAGTACTTC CSVVSLADPYEQYF